The entry below gives a single T cell receptor (beta chain) sequence along with its context. Its antigen is as yet unknown. Unique molecular identifiers tagged the TCRbeta library. MiXCR, run by TCRdb on the PCR reads, gives a single entry per CDR3 protein. The sample has about 830,000 distinct CDR3 sequences; 15% to 20% are singletons. This record comes from a study of T-cell reconstitution after alpha-beta-depleted transplantation in children. Whole-study findings and limits: Several hundred rapidly expanded clones from non-depleted graft cells reportedly supplied alpha-beta T cells about two months post-transplant. Newly made T cells mostly supplied T-cell counts and diversity one year after transplant. Day-60 TCRbeta diversity that was high in some patients was derived from surviving recipient T cells and thymic progenitors.

This CDR3 comprises 14 residues. Trimming took off 5 bases at V and 7 bases at J, with 15 bases between the two ends. CDR1 is MNHEY and CDR2 is SMNVEV in the germline V gene (reference sequence). The gene calls are TRBV27 and TRBJ2-1; D is perhaps TRBD2 (6 bases). The receptor was isolated from a male patient younger than 18 who had a stem cell transplant for acute lymphoblastic leukemia, so the T cells may come from the graft donor. The sample here was PBMCs, mostly from graft donor cells, taken 360 days after TCRalphabeta/CD19-depleted stem cell transplant. CDR3 nucleotides: TGTGCCAGCAGTACATATGGTGGGGGGAATGAGCAGTTCTTC. Translating it yields CASSTYGGGNEQFF.